The 19 T cell receptor beta chains presented below share a single source sample, sequenced in a study of a mutant IDH1 vaccine in newly diagnosed glioma listed by TCRdb under 2021. What this sample's time point label stands for: baseline, week 1 (first vaccination visit). The meaning of the sample's treatment or condition label: pre-vaccination baseline after standard-of-care therapy. The library was made by the immunoSEQ multiplex PCR assay. TCRdb retrieved this table from immuneACCESS and kept in-frame rearrangements only. Not all clones are present; in checked studies, unresolved V genes account for under half, and no reason is known for the remainder. This sample gives about 67,000 clones in total; around four fifths of them show up just once. The ten largest clonotypes hold approximately 4.3% of the sample. The input for sequencing was peripheral blood mononuclear cells (PBMCs), taken from a glioma patient treated with radiotherapy, temozolomide or both. The receptors here all came from a woman younger than 30 with glioma. Some clones in this sample may be carry-over from other donors' samples.

The chain uses TRBV27 and TRBJ2-7; D call uncertain. Deletions cut 5 bases from V and 6 bases from J, with 8 bases between. The CDR3 is 11 residues long. Germline V gene sequence: CDR1 MNHEY, CDR2 SMNVEV (reference sequence). This chain's CDR3 is CASSTGGEQYF. CDR3 sequence (DNA): TGTGCCAGCAGTACGGGTGGCGAGCAGTACTTC.

This clone was recorded at least ten times. The chain is built from TRBV7-2 and TRBJ1-3; D not resolved. V was trimmed by 5 bases and J by 7 bases, leaving 9 bases between them. The CDR3 loop spans 12 amino acids. In germline, CDR1 is SGHTA, CDR2 FQGNSA. The CDR3 DNA follows: TGTGCCAGCAGCCCCTCGGCTAACACCATATATTTT. Translating it yields CASSPSANTIYF.

This chain joins TRBV6-5 and TRBJ2-2, with 8 bases matching TRBD2. The CDR3 loop spans 15 amino acids. The V segment lost 6 bases and the J segment 2 bases; nucleotides outside the gene matches: 5. Germline lookup yields CDR1 MNHEY and CDR2 SVGAGI. The CDR3, as DNA: TGTGCCAGCAGGCCCGGGGGGGCCAACACCGGGGAGCTGTTTTTT. Protein product: CASRPGGANTGELFF.

In its sample, this clone was seen once. V and J are TRBV5-1 and TRBJ1-5, with a weak D call TRBD1 (6 bases). Germline CDR1 reads SGHRS; CDR2 reads YFSETQ. The CDR3 has 14 residues. Trimming pared 3 bases from V and 6 bases from J, leaving 13 bases between. CDR3 protein: CASSSQGGSQPQHF. The CDR3 DNA reads as TGCGCCAGCAGCTCACAGGGAGGGAGTCAGCCCCAGCATTTT.

This clone showed up just a few times. The V gene is TRBV30, the J gene TRBJ1-4; D remains unclear. This CDR3 is 12 amino acids long. Trimming left V 0 bases short and J 8 bases short, with 7 bases between. Per germline, CDR1 GTSNPN and CDR2 SVGIG (reference sequence). In nucleotides, the CDR3 is TGTGCCTGGAGTGTATTCGGAGAAAAACTGTTTTTT. This sequence encodes CAWSVFGEKLFF.

J is TRBJ1-1 and V is TRBV15, with D unresolved. Per the germline V gene, CDR1 is LNHNV and CDR2 is YYDKDF (reference sequence). The germline V and J ends were trimmed by 0 bases and 3 bases, with 11 bases remaining between them. This CDR3 has 15 residues. CDR3: CATSRDRPIDTEAFF. As DNA, the CDR3 is TGTGCCACCAGCAGAGATCGACCCATAGACACTGAAGCTTTCTTT.

The rearrangement joins TRBV10-2 to TRBJ2-1; D might be TRBD2 (6 bases). The V end lost 8 bases, the J end lost 4 bases, and 12 bases lay between the germline ends. Germline CDR1 is WSHSY and CDR2 is SAAADI. CDR3 length: 13 residues. CDR3 region: CASGDWGYNEQFF. The CDR3 bases are TGCGCCAGCGGGGACTGGGGTTACAATGAGCAGTTCTTC.

The chain has TRBV2 and TRBJ2-5; D call uncertain. The CDR3 totals 13 residues. Deletions cut 6 bases from V and 5 bases from J, with 13 bases between. CDR1 SNHLY and CDR2 FYNNEI come from the germline V gene. CDR3: CASSWVPEETQYF. CDR3 DNA sequence: TGTGCCAGCAGCTGGGTCCCCGAGGAGACCCAGTACTTC.

The gene calls are TRBV5-1 and TRBJ2-7, with 7 bases matching TRBD2. This CDR3 contains 14 residues. The V gene's germline CDR1 is SGHRS and CDR2 YFSETQ. J was trimmed by 7 bases and V by 0 bases; bases with no gene match: 7. The CDR3 sequence is CASSLGLAAWEQYF. CDR3 DNA sequence: TGCGCCAGCAGCTTGGGACTAGCAGCCTGGGAGCAGTACTTC. Full variable domain (outside the CDR3, taken from reference TRBV5-1 and TRBJ2-7): KAGVTQTPRYLIKTRGQQVTLSCSPISGHRSVSWYQQTPGQGLQFLFEYFSETQRNKGNFPGRFSGRQFSNSRSEMNVSTLELGDSALYLCASSLGLAAWEQYFGPGTRLTVT.

V is TRBV4-1 and J is TRBJ2-2, with 8 bases lining up with TRBD2. There are 17 residues in the CDR3. From germline, CDR1 is MGHRA and CDR2 YSYEKL. The ends lost 0 bases at V and 1 base at J; junction bases unmatched: 4. CDR3 coding DNA: TGCGCCAGCAGCCAAGATCCAGCGGGAGTGAACACCGGGGAGCTGTTTTTT. Translation gives CASSQDPAGVNTGELFF.

The chain uses TRBV5-1 and TRBJ2-3; D possibly corresponds to TRBD1 (5 bases). V was clipped by 4 bases and J by 3 bases, with 15 bases between them. CDR3 size: 15 residues. Germline-derived CDR1 and CDR2 are SGHRS and YFSETQ. The CDR3 spells CASSRSGFPTDTQYF. In nucleotides, the CDR3 is TGCGCCAGCAGCCGCTCAGGGTTCCCTACAGATACGCAGTATTTT. The full variable domain, rest sourced from reference TRBV5-1 and TRBJ2-3, is KAGVTQTPRYLIKTRGQQVTLSCSPISGHRSVSWYQQTPGQGLQFLFEYFSETQRNKGNFPGRFSGRQFSNSRSEMNVSTLELGDSALYLCASSRSGFPTDTQYFGPGTRLTVL.

The DNA for the CDR3 is TGTGCCAGCAGTCCGACCCCGGCCCAGACCCAGTACTTC. Protein product: CASSPTPAQTQYF. V and J are TRBV6-5 and TRBJ2-5, with no clear D. The CDR3 has 13 residues. Deletions cut 5 bases from V and 6 bases from J, with 13 bases between. In germline, CDR1 is MNHEY, CDR2 SVGAGI.

The chain recombines TRBV10-3 with TRBJ1-2; D gene ambiguous. From germline, CDR1 is ENHRY and CDR2 SYGVKD. V was pared by 10 bases and J by 4 bases, with 16 bases between. The CDR3 runs 13 residues. The CDR3 DNA is TGTGCCACCTTTGATTCGATAATCTATGGCTACACCTTC. Translation: CATFDSIIYGYTF.

The V call is TRBV7-6, the J call TRBJ1-5; D not resolved. The CDR3 extends over 13 amino acids. Per the germline V gene, CDR1 is SGHVS and CDR2 is FNYEAQ. The V end was cut by 1 base, the J end by 5 bases, with 6 bases between. CDR3 coding DNA: TGTGCCAGCAGCTTAGATGAGGATCAGCCCCAGCATTTT. It yields the protein CASSLDEDQPQHF. Together with reference TRBV7-6 and TRBJ1-5, the CDR3 gives the full variable domain: GAGVSQSPRYKVTKRGQDVALRCDPISGHVSLYWYRQALGQGPEFLTYFNYEAQQDKSGLPNDRFSAERPEGSISTLTIQRTEQRDSAMYRCASSLDEDQPQHFGDGTRLSIL.

CDR3 region: CASSLVENTEAFF. The CDR3 nucleotides read TGTGCCAGTAGTCTAGTGGAGAACACTGAAGCTTTCTTT. The rearrangement joins TRBV19 to TRBJ1-1; D not resolved. The germline gives CDR1 LNHDA, CDR2 SQIVND (reference sequence). V lost 5 bases and J 1 base, leaving 8 bases between the germline ends. The CDR3 has 13 amino acids.

The V and J genes are TRBV27 and TRBJ1-5; the match to TRBD1 covers 8 bases. Losses at the gene ends were 6 bases for V and 16 bases for J; bases not matched to a gene: 5. Germline assignment: CDR1 MNHEY and CDR2 SMNVEV (reference sequence). The CDR3 has 10 amino acids. CDR3 DNA sequence: TGTGCCAGCAGCCCAGGACAGGGTCATTTT. Its protein product is CASSPGQGHF.

The V and J genes are TRBV5-6 and TRBJ1-1; no clear D. V gave up 1 base and J gave up 0 bases, with 13 bases separating them. This CDR3 region has 16 residues. Germline values: CDR1 SGHDT, CDR2 YYEEEE. The CDR3 region has the DNA TGTGCCAGCAGCTTGCGGCTGGCTCTAATGAACACTGAAGCTTTCTTT. Its translation: CASSLRLALMNTEAFF.

J is TRBJ2-1 and V is TRBV29-1; TRBD1 matches at 7 bases. There are 12 residues in the CDR3. Germline CDR1 and CDR2: SQVTM and ANQGSEA. V shed 5 bases, J shed 5 bases, and the junction held 3 bases outside the gene matches. CDR3 loop: CSVRQGHNEQFF. DNA for the CDR3: TGCAGCGTTCGACAGGGACACAATGAGCAGTTCTTC.

The chain carries TRBV5-1 and TRBJ2-1; TRBD1 aligns across 9 bases. The CDR3 is 14 amino acids. Trimming at V came to 4 bases and at J to 4 bases, leaving 3 bases not matched to a gene. CDR1 SGHRS and CDR2 YFSETQ come from the germline V gene. The CDR3 DNA follows: TGCGCCAGCAGCACGGACAGGGGTTACAATGAGCAGTTCTTC. Amino acids: CASSTDRGYNEQFF.